A single sample gave rise to the 19 T cell receptor beta chains below, sequenced in a study of CD8+CD57+ T cells in acquired aplastic anemia. Researchers used genomic DNA as the template to profile TCR beta VDJ and CDR3. TCRdb analysed the reads with MiXCR anew, one entry per CDR3 protein. The data contain roughly 98,000 distinct CDR3 sequences, less than 75% of them singletons. Patients chosen for sequencing had shown CD8+CD57+ cell expansion by flow cytometry. The sample comprised sorted CD4+, CD8+, or CD8+CD57+ T cells (not recorded which) from PBMCs. Source of these receptors: a human donor with aplastic anemia.

This clonotype was seen a few times. The rearrangement uses TRBV15 and TRBJ2-1; 7 bases agree with TRBD1. The germline CDR1 and CDR2 sequences are LNHNV and YYDKDF (reference sequence). The CDR3 runs 15 residues. V trimming: 4 bases; J trimming: 6 bases; junction bases outside the gene matches: 9. The CDR3 protein is CATSKDRIGLNEQFF. CDR3 nucleotide sequence: TGTGCCACCAGCAAGGACAGGATTGGGCTCAATGAGCAGTTCTTC.

The chain uses TRBV3-1 and TRBJ2-7, with a tentative D call TRBD2 (5 bases). CDR1 is LGHDT and CDR2 is YNNKEL in the germline V gene (reference sequence). V was trimmed by 4 bases and J by 6 bases, leaving 13 bases between them. The CDR3 sequence is 13 residues long. CDR3 nucleotides: TGTGCCAGCAGCCTCGGGCGGGTTGGCGAGCAGTACTTC. Protein sequence: CASSLGRVGEQYF.

The chain carries TRBV20-1 and TRBJ2-7, with D maybe TRBD1 (6 bases). Germline CDR1 reads DFQATT; CDR2 reads SNEGSKA (reference sequence). The V end was cut by 7 bases, the J end by 1 base, with 17 bases between. There are 14 residues in the CDR3. The DNA for the CDR3 is TGCAGTGTTGTCCCTCAGGGGATTTCCTACGAGCAGTACTTC. Encoded protein: CSVVPQGISYEQYF.

This chain connects TRBV7-6 to TRBJ1-6, with D perhaps TRBD1 (6 bases). CDR3 length: 14 amino acids. V lost 4 bases, J lost 8 bases, and 12 bases lay in between. Germline V gene sequence: CDR1 SGHVS, CDR2 FNYEAQ. CDR3 sequence: CASSSIKGDSPLHF. CDR3 sequence (DNA): TGTGCCAGCAGCTCTATCAAGGGGGATTCACCCCTCCACTTT.

Only a few counts were recorded for this clonotype. V gene TRBV10-2 combines with J gene TRBJ2-3; 10 positions agree with TRBD2. The CDR3 has 14 amino acids. With V trimmed by 9 bases and J by 4 bases, 7 bases remained unmatched. CDR1 is WSHSY, CDR2 SAAADI, per germline. CDR3 loop: CASRGAGGADTQYF. The CDR3 bases are TGCGCCAGTCGAGGAGCGGGAGGGGCAGATACGCAGTATTTT.

This clonotype was detected ten times or more. V usage is TRBV6-1 and J usage is TRBJ2-7, with 11 bases that match TRBD1. The V gene's germline CDR1 is MNHNS and CDR2 SASEGT. The J segment lost 5 bases and the V segment lost 6 bases, leaving 6 bases of the junction unmatched. The CDR3 covers 14 residues. CDR3 amino acids: CASRGQGETDEQYF. DNA for the CDR3: TGTGCCAGCAGGGGACAGGGGGAAACGGACGAGCAGTACTTC.

This clonotype came up many times. This chain joins TRBV7-8 and TRBJ2-3; 9 bases fit TRBD2. The CDR3 length is 16 residues. Germline CDR1 is SGHVS and CDR2 is FQNEAQ. V shed 1 base and J 2 bases; nucleotides not matched to a gene: 4. The CDR3 DNA follows: TGTGCCAGCAGCTTAGGCGGCGGGGGGGACACAGATACGCAGTATTTT. The encoded protein is CASSLGGGGDTDTQYF.

The chain joins TRBV7-6 to TRBJ1-6; 7 bases are shared with TRBD1. The CDR3 length is 13 residues. Per the germline V gene, CDR1 is SGHVS and CDR2 is FNYEAQ. Germline trimming cut 4 bases from V and 7 bases from J; bases unmatched to any gene: 1. CDR3 DNA: TGTGCCAGCAGCTCGACAGGGAATTCACCCCTCCACTTT. Encoded protein: CASSSTGNSPLHF.

The chain joins TRBV20-1 to TRBJ2-3; 9 positions agree with TRBD2. This CDR3 has 16 residues. The germline CDR1 and CDR2 sequences are DFQATT and SNEGSKA (reference sequence). Germline trimming cut 5 bases from V and 3 bases from J; bases unmatched to any gene: 12. The CDR3 spells CSAALAGKVPTDTQYF. CDR3 DNA sequence: TGCAGTGCTGCCCTAGCGGGGAAAGTCCCGACAGATACGCAGTATTTT.

The chain recombines TRBV19 with TRBJ1-5, with D unresolved. Germline V lookup: CDR1 LNHDA, CDR2 SQIVND (reference sequence). The CDR3 is made up of 15 amino acids. The V end lost 1 base, the J end lost 6 bases, and 13 bases lay between the germline ends. This CDR3 reads CASSIGPAAGQPQHF. As DNA, the CDR3 is TGTGCCAGTAGTATAGGCCCCGCTGCGGGTCAGCCCCAGCATTTT.

This chain uses TRBV20-1 with TRBJ1-2; 7 bases align to TRBD1. The CDR3 length is 11 residues. V shed 6 bases and J 7 bases; nucleotides not matched to a gene: 5. Germline V gene lookup returns CDR1 DFQATT and CDR2 SNEGSKA (reference sequence). CDR3 sequence: CSANRGGGYTF. The DNA of the CDR3 is TGCAGTGCAAACAGGGGTGGTGGCTACACCTTC.

The J gene is TRBJ2-2, the V gene TRBV10-1; 12 nucleotides align to TRBD2. Germline-derived CDR1 and CDR2 are WNHNN and SYGVQD (reference sequence). This CDR3 has 17 residues. V gave up 5 bases and J gave up 2 bases; unmatched junction bases: 6. The CDR3 spells CASSRTGLAGNTGELFF. CDR3 nucleotides: TGCGCCAGCAGTCGCACCGGACTAGCGGGAAACACCGGGGAGCTGTTTTTT.

The chain recombines TRBV15 with TRBJ1-2; D gene uncertain. This CDR3 has 14 residues. V was trimmed by 4 bases and J by 4 bases, leaving 13 bases between them. Germline V gene data show CDR1 as LNHNV and CDR2 as YYDKDF (reference sequence). CDR3 sequence reads: CATSTSPGGYGYTF. The CDR3 nucleotides read TGTGCCACCAGCACCTCGCCAGGAGGCTATGGCTACACCTTC.

The V and J genes are TRBV10-3 and TRBJ1-5; D is undetermined. In germline, CDR1 is ENHRY, CDR2 SYGVKD. The V end was cut by 4 bases, the J end by 7 bases, with 20 bases between. This CDR3 region has 16 residues. CDR3 in amino acids: CAISVVIGQVAQPQHF. CDR3 DNA sequence: TGTGCCATCAGTGTTGTAATAGGGCAGGTAGCCCAGCCCCAGCATTTT.

The chain joins TRBV19 to TRBJ2-3, with 8 bases matching TRBD2. J gave up 5 bases and V 3 bases, and 7 bases lay outside the gene matches. This CDR3 comprises 15 residues. Germline CDR1 LNHDA, CDR2 SQIVND (reference sequence). The chain's CDR3 is CASSMRAGGLDTQYF. The CDR3 DNA reads as TGTGCCAGTAGTATGCGGGCGGGGGGACTAGATACGCAGTATTTT.

V gene TRBV29-1 combines with J gene TRBJ2-7, with D perhaps given as TRBD1 or TRBD2 (5 bases each). V lost 4 bases and J lost 3, with 16 bases in between. This CDR3 spans 14 amino acids. CDR1 is SQVTM and CDR2 is ANQGSEA in the germline V gene. Here the CDR3 reads CSVGHNGAHYEQYF. In nucleotides, the CDR3 is TGCAGCGTTGGTCATAACGGGGCCCACTACGAGCAGTACTTC.

The CDR3: CASSYNLGYEQYF. The CDR3 DNA follows: TGTGCCAGCAGCTACAACTTGGGCTACGAGCAGTACTTC. V gene TRBV7-3 combines with J gene TRBJ2-7; no clear D. The germline CDR1 and CDR2 sequences are SGHTA and FQGTGA. Trimming left V 4 bases short and J 3 bases short, with 10 bases between. CDR3 length: 13 amino acids.

The gene calls are TRBV9 and TRBJ2-1; D call uncertain. CDR3 length equals 13 residues. Germline V gives CDR1 SGDLS, CDR2 YYNGEE. V shed 0 bases and J shed 7 bases, with 8 bases lying between them. CDR3 bases: TGTGCCAGCAGCGTAGCGACGCCGAATGAGCAGTTCTTC. Translation gives CASSVATPNEQFF. The complete variable domain, with remaining parts taken from reference TRBV9 and TRBJ2-1, reads DSGVTQTPKHLITATGQRVTLRCSPRSGDLSVYWYQQSLDQGLQFLIQYYNGEERAKGNILERFSAQQFPDLHSELNLSSLELGDSALYFCASSVATPNEQFFGPGTRLTVL.

This chain uses TRBV2 with TRBJ2-5, with 7 bases matching TRBD1. This CDR3 spans 15 amino acids. Per germline, CDR1 SNHLY and CDR2 FYNNEI. The V gene end was trimmed by 7 bases and the J gene end by 1 base; junction bases not matched to a gene: 9. The CDR3 nucleotides are TGTGCCAGCAATTACAGGGGAGCGGTCCAAGAGACCCAGTACTTC. It codes for CASNYRGAVQETQYF.